This TCR beta chain derives from a study of shared clonotypes between healthy human individuals. Germline assignment: CDR1 MGHDK and CDR2 SYGVNS. The J segment lost 5 bases and the V segment lost 8 bases, leaving 11 bases of the junction unmatched. This CDR3 spans 16 amino acids. Sequenced by immunoSEQ multiplex PCR; TCRdb stores in-frame clones only, minus some. The sample holds 1,100,000 or so clones, approximately 80% seen once. Sequenced material: memory CD4+ T cells from PBMCs. The subset: CD45RA-negative fraction. The V gene is TRBV25-1, the J gene TRBJ1-4; TRBD1 agrees at 10 bases. The TCR originated in a man aged 18 to 29 in good health. Some clones in this sample may be carry-over from other donors' samples. In nucleotides, the CDR3 is TGTGCCAGCGGAGCGTCCCCGGGACAGGGGAATGAAAAACTGTTTTTT. This translates into CASGASPGQGNEKLFF.